The sequence of this T cell receptor (beta chain) was determined in a study of cytomegalovirus exposure and HLA in healthy donors. Overall study results and limits: HLA alleles showed associations with 15,000 to 20,000 TCR beta sequences in a later analysis, at a 0.05 false discovery rate. In a later analysis, common viral pathogens appeared linked to several of the most significant clusters. A later analysis linked a missense DCLRE1C variant to TCR beta V- and J-gene trimming. TCR beta chains numbering more than 150 were designated cytomegalovirus-associated.

Note on this clone: As yet, its antigen is unknown.

The PCR made use of 60 Vbeta and 13 Jbeta primers. Sequencing used immunoSEQ multiplex PCR; TCRdb keeps in-frame clones, though not all of them. The repertoire includes some 100,000 clones, approximately 72% of them detected once, and 13% to 15% sits in the top ten. Per the germline V gene, CDR1 is LNHDA and CDR2 is SQIVND (reference sequence). The CDR3 has 13 residues. With 6 bases removed from V and 2 bases from J, the gap between germline ends came to 11 bases. The chain joins TRBV19 to TRBJ2-7, with D possibly TRBD2 on 6 matching bases. The sample was PBMCs. The receptor was isolated from a woman in her seventies in good health and CMV-seropositive. This chain's CDR3 is CASRDYTTYEQYF. The CDR3 region has the DNA TGTGCCAGTAGGGACTACACGACCTACGAGCAGTACTTC.